This TCR beta chain was sequenced during a study of blood T cells in healthy people across ages. The second PCR ran roughly 6 to 11 cycles with a sample-barcoded 5' primer and J-beta primers. Each CDR3 protein is one row after TCRdb ran MiXCR on the 5' RACE reads. The sample contains about 1,500,000 distinct CDR3 sequences, about 30% of which appear only once. CDR3 length equals 13 residues. Trimming pared 3 bases from V and 2 bases from J, leaving 10 bases between. Germline CDR1 reads DFQATT; CDR2 reads SNEGSKA (reference sequence). The rearrangement joins TRBV20-1 to TRBJ1-2; tentatively, D is TRBD1 (6 bases). Sequenced: blood. The origin of this receptor is a young woman in good health. CDR3 amino acids: CSARRDNNYGYTF. CDR3 nucleotides: TGCAGTGCTAGGCGGGACAACAACTATGGCTACACCTTC.